A single T cell receptor (beta chain) is shown here with its context. Diagnoses among patients were locally advanced or metastatic urothelial carcinoma. Sampling of each patient yielded between 1 and 8 specimens, collected pretreatment and on-treatment. The sample comes from a study of PD-L1 blockade in urothelial cancer. As for the study in general: Peripheral blood specimens exhibited a median yield of 141,255 T cells.

The method was immunoSEQ multiplex PCR; TCRdb's version includes in-frame clones alone and lacks a portion of them. The sample contains about 110,000 clones, about 85% of which appear only once. The CDR3 has 15 residues. The V gene's germline CDR1 is LGHNA and CDR2 YNFKEQ. Unmatched junction bases numbered 8, after V lost 1 base and J lost 6 bases. The sequences come from PBMCs, collected around atezolizumab (anti-PD-L1) treatment. The sequence was collected from a man aged 50-60 years with urothelial cancer. The chain employs TRBV4-2 and TRBJ2-7; 8 bases match TRBD2. The CDR3: CASSQANGAGVEQYF. The CDR3 DNA is TGTGCCAGCAGCCAAGCGAACGGAGCGGGAGTCGAGCAGTACTTC.